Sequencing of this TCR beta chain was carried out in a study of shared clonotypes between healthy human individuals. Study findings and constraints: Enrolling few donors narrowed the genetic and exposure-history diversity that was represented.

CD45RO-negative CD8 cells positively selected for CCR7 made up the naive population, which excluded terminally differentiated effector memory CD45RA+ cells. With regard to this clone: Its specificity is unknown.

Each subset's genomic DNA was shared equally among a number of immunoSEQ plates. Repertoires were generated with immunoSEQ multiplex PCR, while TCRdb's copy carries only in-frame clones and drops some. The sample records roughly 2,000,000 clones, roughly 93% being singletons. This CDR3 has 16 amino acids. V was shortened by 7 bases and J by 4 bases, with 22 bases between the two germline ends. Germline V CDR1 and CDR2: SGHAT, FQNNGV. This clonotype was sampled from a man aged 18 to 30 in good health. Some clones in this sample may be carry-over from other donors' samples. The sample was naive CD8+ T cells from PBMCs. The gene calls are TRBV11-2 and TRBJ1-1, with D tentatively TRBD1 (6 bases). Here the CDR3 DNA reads TGTGCCAGCACCTCAAAACGGGGCAGGGGAATCACTGAAGCTTTCTTT. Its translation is CASTSKRGRGITEAFF.